This record looks at one T cell receptor (beta chain) sequence and its context. These data come from a study of cytotoxic CD8 clonotypes in ibrutinib-treated CLL. The CDR3 sequence is 16 residues long. Germline V lookup: CDR1 MRHNA, CDR2 SNTAGT. V was pared by 3 bases and J by 0 bases, with 5 bases of the junction left unmatched. Produced via immunoSEQ multiplex PCR; TCRdb's table is partial and in-frame only. Here the sample spans around 150,000 clones, over 75% being singletons. The authors obtained roughly 1.8 micrograms of genomic DNA from cryopreserved PBMCs for TCR beta libraries. This specimen consisted of PBMCs, obtained after 36 months of ibrutinib treatment. This clonotype was obtained from a human donor with chronic lymphocytic leukemia. The genes are TRBV6-4 and TRBJ2-3; 8 bases are a match to TRBD1. CDR3 sequence (DNA): TGTGCCAGCAGTGAACGGGACAGGTCAAGCACAGATACGCAGTATTTT. Its protein product is CASSERDRSSTDTQYF.